A selection of T cell receptor beta chains follows, all from one sample in a study of cytomegalovirus exposure and HLA in healthy donors. Generated by immunoSEQ multiplex PCR, the TCRdb table keeps only in-frame clones and is missing some. The data contain some 150,000 clones, approximately 79% of them singletons. Material: PBMCs. The receptors here all came from a man in his forties in good health and CMV-seronegative. Each CDR3 is given with its conserved first and last residue. D genes are given only for firm matches. Size values are once, few and many counts, or a class for expanded clones, and some rows have none.

15,TRBJ2-2,NA,TRBD1,TRBV15,TGTGCCACCCTAGAACAGGGGGATAACACCGGGGAGCTGTTTTTT,CATLEQGDNTGELFF
12,TRBJ2-3,NA,NA,TRBV7-2,TGTGCCAGCAGCACCTACACAGATACGCAGTATTTT,CASSTYTDTQYF
13,TRBJ1-2,NA,TRBD1,TRBV25-1,TGTGCCAGCCAGGACAGGATTAGGGATGGCTACACCTTC,CASQDRIRDGYTF
17,TRBJ2-7,NA,NA,TRBV18,TGTGCCAGCTCACCACCGCAATTGGCGACTGGGGCAGGCGAGCAGTACTTC,CASSPPQLATGAGEQYF
11,TRBJ2-1,NA,NA,TRBV2,TGTGCCAGCAGTGGCAGGGCAGGGCAGTTCTTC,CASSGRAGQFF
15,TRBJ2-3,NA,NA,TRBV6-5,TGTGCCAGCAGTTATCTGGTCGGGGGAACAGATACGCAGTATTTT,CASSYLVGGTDTQYF
15,TRBJ1-1,NA,NA,TRBV4-2,TGTGCCAGCAGCCAACCCAATACGGTGAACACTGAAGCTTTCTTT,CASSQPNTVNTEAFF
18,TRBJ2-5,NA,TRBD2,TRBV7-2,TGTGCCAGCAGCTTAGTCCCGAGGGGTAGCGGGGGGGGAGAGACCCAGTACTTC,CASSLVPRGSGGGETQYF
14,TRBJ1-1,few,NA,TRBV25-1,TGTGCCAGCAGTGTGGGGCAGGATACCTCCCGAGCTTTCTTT,CASSVGQDTSRAFF
12,TRBJ1-2,few,NA,TRBV11-2,TGTGCCAGCAGCTTAGCGTTCCCTGGCTACACCTTC,CASSLAFPGYTF
13,TRBJ2-7,NA,NA,TRBV27,TGTGCCAGCAGGCTCTTGAGGTCCTACGAGCAGTACTTC,CASRLLRSYEQYF
16,TRBJ2-2,NA,TRBD2,TRBV9,TGTGCCAGCAGCGGGGCTAGCGGGGGGGCCGGCGGGGAGCTGTTTTTT,CASSGASGGAGGELFF
14,TRBJ1-5,NA,NA,TRBV21-1,TGTGCCAGCAGCCGGCCAGGGGGGCGGCAGCCCCAGCATTTT,CASSRPGGRQPQHF
13,TRBJ1-1,NA,TRBD1,TRBV30,TGTGCCTGGAGTGCAGGGGGCGGCGCTGAAGCTTTCTTT,CAWSAGGGAEAFF
15,TRBJ2-1,NA,TRBD1,TRBV7-2,TGTGCCAGCAGCTTACTTCCCGGACAGGGGAATGAGCAGTTCTTC,CASSLLPGQGNEQFF
15,TRBJ2-7,NA,TRBD1,TRBV13,TGTGCCAGCAGCCCCCCCGGGACAGGGGCCTACGAGCAGTACTTC,CASSPPGTGAYEQYF
17,TRBJ1-2,once,TRBD1,TRBV4-1,TGCGCCAGCAGCCCCTTGACGACAGGGCAACTGTGGAATGGCTACACCTTC,CASSPLTTGQLWNGYTF
11,TRBJ2-7,NA,NA,TRBV5-6,TGTGCCAGCAGCTTGGGTAACAAGCAGTACTTC,CASSLGNKQYF
15,TRBJ2-3,NA,TRBD2,TRBV5-1,TGCGCCAGCAGCTTGGAGGCTAGCGGGAGGGATACGCAGTATTTT,CASSLEASGRDTQYF
13,TRBJ1-5,NA,NA,TRBV19,TGTGCCAGTAGTTCAGGGGATGGGCAGCCCCAGCATTTT,CASSSGDGQPQHF
15,TRBJ1-1,NA,NA,TRBV5-4,TGTGCCAGCAGCTTGGCCAAGGGGGTGAACACTGAAGCTTTCTTT,CASSLAKGVNTEAFF
16,TRBJ1-2,once,TRBD1,TRBV6-1,TGTGCCAGCAGTGAAAGGGGACAGGGCCGCCCCTATGGCTACACCTTC,CASSERGQGRPYGYTF
15,TRBJ2-7,NA,NA,TRBV27,TGTGCCAGCAGCAGCACCGGGACAGGGACTAGAAAGCAGTACTTC,CASSSTGTGTRKQYF
16,TRBJ1-1,NA,NA,TRBV11-2,TGTGCCAGCAGCTTAGATCAGGGCTGGGGGAACACTGAAGCTTTCTTT,CASSLDQGWGNTEAFF
13,TRBJ2-5,NA,NA,TRBV7-6,TGTGCCAGCAGCTTAGAAGGGGGTGAGACCCAGTACTTC,CASSLEGGETQYF
15,TRBJ1-2,NA,NA,TRBV28,TGTGCCAGCAGTTCATTTTCCCGACAGTACTATGGCTACACCTTC,CASSSFSRQYYGYTF
15,TRBJ1-3,NA,NA,TRBV5-6,TGTGCCAGCAGCTTGGGTTCTCTTTTGGGAAACACCATATATTTT,CASSLGSLLGNTIYF
13,TRBJ2-3,NA,NA,TRBV5-4,TGTGCCAGCAGCTTTATCCTCACAGATACGCAGTATTTT,CASSFILTDTQYF
14,TRBJ2-3,NA,TRBD1,TRBV29-1,TGCAGCGTTTGTAAGACAGGGCTTCTGGATACGCAGTATTTT,CSVCKTGLLDTQYF
17,TRBJ2-5,few,TRBD2,TRBV9,TGTGCCAGCAGCGTAGGGACTAGCGGGGGAATCCAAGAGACCCAGTACTTC,CASSVGTSGGIQETQYF
16,TRBJ2-5,NA,TRBD2,TRBV4-1,TGCGCCAGCAGCCAAGGGGAGCGGGGGGGTAGGGAGACCCAGTACTTC,CASSQGERGGRETQYF
12,TRBJ2-7,NA,NA,TRBV27,TGTGCCAGCAGTGCGAGCTCCTACGAGCAGTACTTC,CASSASSYEQYF
15,TRBJ2-7,NA,TRBD2,TRBV6-5,TGTGCCAGCAGTCCCCTAGCGGGGGGAACCTACGAGCAGTACTTC,CASSPLAGGTYEQYF
13,TRBJ1-2,NA,TRBD1,TRBV6-5,TGTGCCAGTCGCCGGGACAGTTCCTATGGCTACACCTTC,CASRRDSSYGYTF
15,TRBJ1-4,NA,NA,TRBV5-1,TGCGCCAGCGCCCCGACGGGGGACACTAATGAAAAACTGTTTTTT,CASAPTGDTNEKLFF
18,TRBJ2-3,NA,TRBD2,TRBV7-6,TGTGCCAGCAGCCTGGGACTAGCGGGGGGCCGGTACACAGATACGCAGTATTTT,CASSLGLAGGRYTDTQYF
13,TRBJ1-1,NA,NA,TRBV6-1,TGTGCCAGCAGCTATGAAGGGAGCACTGAAGCTTTCTTT,CASSYEGSTEAFF
14,TRBJ1-2,NA,TRBD1,TRBV4-1,TGCGCCAGCAGCCAGCCGACAGGGGTTGGTGGCTACACCTTC,CASSQPTGVGGYTF
13,TRBJ1-5,NA,NA,TRBV5-1,TGCGCCAGCAGCCCTGGCCCCCAACAGCCCCAGCATTTT,CASSPGPQQPQHF
13,TRBJ2-2,NA,TRBD1,TRBV5-4,TGTGCCAGCAGCCGCGGACAGGACGGGGAGCTGTTTTTT,CASSRGQDGELFF
10,TRBJ1-2,once,TRBD1,TRBV7-9,TGTGCCATTGGACAGGGTGGCTACACCTTC,CAIGQGGYTF
13,TRBJ1-4,NA,NA,TRBV4-1,TGCGCCAGCAGCCAAGGGGGGGATGAAAAACTGTTTTTT,CASSQGGDEKLFF
14,TRBJ2-7,few,TRBD1,TRBV5-4,TGTGCCAGCAGCTGGGGGACAGGGGGATTCGAGCAGTACTTC,CASSWGTGGFEQYF
13,TRBJ1-2,NA,NA,TRBV30,TGTGCCTGGTCTCAGGGCCTAGGGTATGGCTACACCTTC,CAWSQGLGYGYTF
18,TRBJ1-2,NA,NA,TRBV21-1,TGTGCCAGCAGCGCTTCGAGCGGAAAACACGCGGGAGGCTATGGCTACACCTTC,CASSASSGKHAGGYGYTF